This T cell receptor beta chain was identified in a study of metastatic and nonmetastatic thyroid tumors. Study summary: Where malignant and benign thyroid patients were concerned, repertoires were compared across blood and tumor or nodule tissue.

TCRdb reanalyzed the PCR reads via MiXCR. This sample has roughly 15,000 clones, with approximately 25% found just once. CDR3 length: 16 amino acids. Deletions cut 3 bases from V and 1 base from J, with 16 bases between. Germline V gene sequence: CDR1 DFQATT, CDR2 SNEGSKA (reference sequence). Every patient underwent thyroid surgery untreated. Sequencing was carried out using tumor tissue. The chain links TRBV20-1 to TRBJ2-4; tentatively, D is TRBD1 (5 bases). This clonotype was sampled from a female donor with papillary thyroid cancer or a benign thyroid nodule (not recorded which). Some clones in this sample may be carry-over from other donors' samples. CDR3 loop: CSARMGLQVAKNIQYF. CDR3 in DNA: TGCAGTGCTAGGATGGGCCTACAGGTGGCCAAAAACATTCAGTACTTC.